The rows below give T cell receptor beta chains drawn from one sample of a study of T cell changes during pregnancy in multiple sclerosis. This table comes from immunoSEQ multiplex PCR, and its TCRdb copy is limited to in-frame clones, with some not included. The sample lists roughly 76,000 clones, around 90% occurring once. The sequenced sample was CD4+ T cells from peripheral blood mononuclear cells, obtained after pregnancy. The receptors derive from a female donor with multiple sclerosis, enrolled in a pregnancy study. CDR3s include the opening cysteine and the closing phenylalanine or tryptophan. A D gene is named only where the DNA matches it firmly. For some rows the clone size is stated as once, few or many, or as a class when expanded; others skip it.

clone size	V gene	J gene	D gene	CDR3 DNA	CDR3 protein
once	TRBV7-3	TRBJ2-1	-	TGTGCCAGCAGCTTAAGGGAGGGGGGAGGTGAGCAGTTCTTC	CASSLREGGGEQFF
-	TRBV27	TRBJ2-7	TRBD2	TGTGCCAGCAGTCCCCGAGTGACTAGCGGGGGGGCCTACGAGCAGTACTTC	CASSPRVTSGGAYEQYF
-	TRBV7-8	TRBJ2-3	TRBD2	TGTGCCAGCAGCTTCTACAGCGGGGGGCGCGCAGATACGCAGTATTTT	CASSFYSGGRADTQYF
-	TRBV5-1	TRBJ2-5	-	TGCGCCAGCAGCTTGAATCCCGGGGTGGAGGAGACCCAGTACTTC	CASSLNPGVEETQYF
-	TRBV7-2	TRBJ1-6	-	TGTGCCACCGTTTCGGGGGATCCCTATAATTCACCCCTCCACTTT	CATVSGDPYNSPLHF
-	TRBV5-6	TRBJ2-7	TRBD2	TGTGCCAGCAGCGTAGGGGCCCGGGGGGGATACTTC	CASSVGARGGYF
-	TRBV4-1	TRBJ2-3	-	TGCGCCAGCAGCCAAGATGGACTGGCCGGTTACGGTACGCAGTATTTT	CASSQDGLAGYGTQYF
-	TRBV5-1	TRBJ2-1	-	TGCGCCAGCAGCTTGCCGGGCAGGGATAATGAGCAGTTCTTC	CASSLPGRDNEQFF
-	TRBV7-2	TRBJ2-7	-	TGTGCCAGCAGCTTAGATGGCGGGTCGGCCCCCTACGAGCAGTACTTC	CASSLDGGSAPYEQYF
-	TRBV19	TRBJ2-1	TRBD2	TGTGCCAGTAGTATCGATGCTAGCGGCGCCTACAATGAGCAGTTCTTC	CASSIDASGAYNEQFF
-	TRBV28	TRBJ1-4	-	TGTGCCAGCAGTCTAGCGGCGGGGAGGGTTGAAAAACTGTTTTTT	CASSLAAGRVEKLFF
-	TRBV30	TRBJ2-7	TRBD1	TGTGCCTTATCAGGACAGGGATACTACGAGCAGTACTTC	CALSGQGYYEQYF
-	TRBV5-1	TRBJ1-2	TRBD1	TGCGCCAGCAGCAGTCGACAGGGTGCTAACTATGGCTACACCTTC	CASSSRQGANYGYTF
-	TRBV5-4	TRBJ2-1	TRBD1	TGTGCCAGCCAACAGGGACAGGGTTACAATGAGCAGTTCTTC	CASQQGQGYNEQFF
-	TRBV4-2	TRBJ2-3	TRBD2	TGTGCCAGCAGCCAAGATCACCTAGCGGGAATCACCGATTACCCAGATACGCAGTATTTT	CASSQDHLAGITDYPDTQYF
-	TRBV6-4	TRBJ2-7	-	TGTGCCAGCAGTGACGTGGGGGCCCACTACGAGCAGTACTTC	CASSDVGAHYEQYF
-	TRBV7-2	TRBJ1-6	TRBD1	TGTGCCAGCAGCTTAGTTACAGGGGTCAGCTCCTATAATTCACCCCTCCACTTT	CASSLVTGVSSYNSPLHF
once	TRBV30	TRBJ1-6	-	TGTGCCTGGAGTCCTAGGGGCAGGGGCTCACCCCTCCACTTT	CAWSPRGRGSPLHF
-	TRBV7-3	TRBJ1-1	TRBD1	TGTGCCAGCAGCCAATCGAACAGGGGGTACGGGTACACTGAAGCTTTCTTT	CASSQSNRGYGYTEAFF
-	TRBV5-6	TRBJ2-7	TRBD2	TGTGCCAGCAGCTGGCGGGGGACTCTCTACGAGCAGTACTTC	CASSWRGTLYEQYF
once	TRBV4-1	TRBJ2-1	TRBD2	TGCGCCAGCAGCCAAGGGACTAGCGGGGTTAACAATGAGCAGTTCTTC	CASSQGTSGVNNEQFF
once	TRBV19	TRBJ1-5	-	TGTGCCAGTAAAAGGAGTCAGTATAGCAATCAGCCCCAGCATTTT	CASKRSQYSNQPQHF
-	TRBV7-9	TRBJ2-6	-	TGTGCCAGCAGCCCTGACACCTCTTTCTCTGGGGCCAACGTCCTGACTTTC	CASSPDTSFSGANVLTF
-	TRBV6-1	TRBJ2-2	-	TGTGCCAGCAGCGTTGCGGGCACCGGGGAGCTGTTTTTT	CASSVAGTGELFF
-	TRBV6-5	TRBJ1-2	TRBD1	TGTGCCAGCAGTACCGGACAGGGGGCGCGTGGCTACACCTTC	CASSTGQGARGYTF
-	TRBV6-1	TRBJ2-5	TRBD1	TGTGCCAGCAGTGAGACAGGGAAAGAGACCCAGTACTTC	CASSETGKETQYF
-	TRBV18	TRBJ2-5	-	TGTGCCAGCTCACCCCCCCACAGGGCAGAGGGGACCCAGTACTTC	CASSPPHRAEGTQYF
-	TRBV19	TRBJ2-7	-	TGTGCCAGTAGTATAGACGACAGAAAACAGTACTTC	CASSIDDRKQYF
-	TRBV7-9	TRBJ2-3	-	TGTGCCAGCAGCTTAGCGGGGGGGCCGGGAGATACGCAGTATTTT	CASSLAGGPGDTQYF
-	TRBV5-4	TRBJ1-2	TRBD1	TGTGCCAGCAGCTCGGGACAGAACTATGGCTACACCTTC	CASSSGQNYGYTF
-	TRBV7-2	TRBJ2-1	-	TGTGCCAGCAGCTTAGAAGGGGGATACAATGAGCAGTTCTTC	CASSLEGGYNEQFF
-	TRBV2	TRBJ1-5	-	TGTGCCAGCAGGGGGTTTGGACAGACTTATCAGCCCCAGCATTTT	CASRGFGQTYQPQHF
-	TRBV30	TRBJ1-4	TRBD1	TGTGCCTGGACAGGGGGAGGGACAGGGGGGGAAAAACTGTTTTTT	CAWTGGGTGGEKLFF
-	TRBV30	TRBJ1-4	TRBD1	TGTGCCTGGAGTCTCGGGACAGGGGGTTTTAGGGCTGAAAAACTGTTTTTT	CAWSLGTGGFRAEKLFF
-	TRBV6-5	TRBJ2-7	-	TGTGCCAGCAGTCCCCTGGGGGCCTCCTACGAGCAGTACTTC	CASSPLGASYEQYF
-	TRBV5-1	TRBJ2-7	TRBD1	TGCGCCAGCAGCTTGGGTGGCGCAGGGGGCGACGAGCAGTACTTC	CASSLGGAGGDEQYF
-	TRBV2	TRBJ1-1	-	TGTGCCAGCAGTGAAGCGCGTATGGCGGGTAACACTGAAGCTTTCTTT	CASSEARMAGNTEAFF
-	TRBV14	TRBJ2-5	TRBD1	TGTGCCAGCAGCCCGATCCCCCCCGGGACAGGGGGCAGAGAGACCCAGTACTTC	CASSPIPPGTGGRETQYF
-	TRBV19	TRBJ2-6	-	TGTGCCAGTAGTACCTCAGGGCGCTCTGGGGCCAACGTCCTGACTTTC	CASSTSGRSGANVLTF
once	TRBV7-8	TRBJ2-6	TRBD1	TGTGCCAGCAGTGCGACGGGACAGGGCTCTGGGGCCAACGTCCTGACTTTC	CASSATGQGSGANVLTF
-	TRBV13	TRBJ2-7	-	TGTGCCAGCGGAACAGGGTCCTACGAGCAGTACTTC	CASGTGSYEQYF
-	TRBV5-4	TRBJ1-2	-	TGTGCCAGCAGCCAAGCGTCGAACTATGGCTACACCTTC	CASSQASNYGYTF
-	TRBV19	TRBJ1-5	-	TGTGCCAGTAGTATATATAACAGGCCTGAGCCCCAGCATTTT	CASSIYNRPEPQHF
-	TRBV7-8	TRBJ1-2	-	TGTGCCAGCAGCTTACGCAGGGTAGGCTATGGCTACACCTTC	CASSLRRVGYGYTF
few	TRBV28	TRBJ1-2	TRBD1	TGTGCCAGCAGCCCAGGTGCGGGACAGGGAGAAGGCTACACCTTC	CASSPGAGQGEGYTF
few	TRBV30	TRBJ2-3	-	TGTGCCTGGAGTGCGGGAGTCGCAGATACGCAGTATTTT	CAWSAGVADTQYF
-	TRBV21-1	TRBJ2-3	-	TGTGCCAGCAGGGGCCTTAGCGGGGGGTACACTAGCACAGATACGCAGTATTTT	CASRGLSGGYTSTDTQYF